This record looks at one T cell receptor (beta chain) sequence and its context. This sample was taken from a study of blood T cell repertoires in COVID-19. Across the whole study: COVID-19 samples, acute and convalescent, were from the United States, Italy and Spain. PBMCs, B-cell-depleted T cells, or T cells provided the cDNA or gDNA that made up the material.

Source study methods: Amplification of reference gene primers was used by the study to estimate nucleated cell counts. Assay: immunoSEQ multiplex PCR; the TCRdb copy retains only in-frame clones and omits some. The DNA was the basis for D and trimming; V, J and clone size are from that table. The sample shows 350,000 to 550,000 clones, roughly 90% of them seen only once. Sequenced material: peripheral blood. The source of this sequence is a woman in her 30s with acute or convalescent COVID-19.

Here the CDR3 reads CASSLLWDSEQETQYF. In nucleotides, the CDR3 is TGTGCCAGCAGCTTACTCTGGGACAGCGAGCAAGAGACCCAGTACTTC. The chain uses TRBV7-9 and TRBJ2-5; 7 nucleotides align to TRBD1. Trimming at V came to 2 bases and at J to 2 bases, leaving 8 bases not matched to a gene. The CDR3 extends over 16 amino acids. Germline V lookup: CDR1 SEHNR, CDR2 FQNEAQ (reference sequence).